This entry lists 30 T cell receptor beta chains sequenced from one sample in a study of cytomegalovirus exposure and HLA in healthy donors. The assay was immunoSEQ multiplex PCR, and TCRdb's table has in-frame clones only and misses some. Here the sample spans around 71,000 clones, approximately 93% being singletons. Sequenced input: PBMCs. These receptors were obtained from a man in his late teens or twenties in good health and CMV-seropositive.

This sequence joins TRBV5-1 and TRBJ2-1; TRBD2 aligns across 13 bases. This CDR3 spans 15 amino acids. Germline V gene sequence: CDR1 SGHRS, CDR2 YFSETQ. Trimming cost V 4 bases and J 6 bases; bases outside gene matches: 4. The CDR3 region has the DNA TGCGCCAGCAGCGGGGGACTAGCGGGACGCAATGAGCAGTTCTTC. It encodes CASSGGLAGRNEQFF.

The CDR3 sequence is CASSLASTGGGDEQFF. The CDR3 nucleotides read TGCGCCAGCAGCTTGGCCTCGACAGGGGGCGGTGATGAGCAGTTCTTC. The gene calls are TRBV5-1 and TRBJ2-1, with 10 nucleotides matching TRBD1. The CDR3 is 16 amino acids. Unmatched junction bases numbered 8, after V lost 0 bases and J lost 8 bases. The V gene's germline CDR1 is SGHRS and CDR2 YFSETQ. The complete variable domain, with remaining parts taken from reference TRBV5-1 and TRBJ2-1, reads KAGVTQTPRYLIKTRGQQVTLSCSPISGHRSVSWYQQTPGQGLQFLFEYFSETQRNKGNFPGRFSGRQFSNSRSEMNVSTLELGDSALYLCASSLASTGGGDEQFFGPGTRLTVL.

The chain employs TRBV14 and TRBJ2-1; 8 positions match TRBD2. Germline CDR1 SGHDN, CDR2 FVKESK. The ends lost 2 bases at V and 10 bases at J; junction bases unmatched: 7. The CDR3 spans 14 residues. Here the CDR3 DNA reads TGTGCCAGCAGCCAAAAGCGGGAGTCTCGCGAGCAGTTCTTC. This translates into CASSQKRESREQFF.

The chain joins TRBV28 to TRBJ2-4; 8 bases map to TRBD1. This CDR3 is built from 14 residues. Germline V gives CDR1 MDHEN, CDR2 SYDVKM. V lost 2 bases, J lost 6 bases, and 3 bases stayed unmatched. The CDR3 region has the DNA TGTGCCAGCAGTTTAGGGACAGGAAGAAACATTCAGTACTTC. It encodes CASSLGTGRNIQYF.

The genes are TRBV28 and TRBJ2-7, with 10 positions matching TRBD1. The J segment lost 5 bases and the V segment lost 1 base, leaving 2 bases of the junction unmatched. The CDR3 sequence is 14 residues long. CDR1 is MDHEN and CDR2 is SYDVKM in the germline V gene. CDR3: CASSLSGQGNEQYF. The CDR3 DNA reads TGTGCCAGCAGTTTATCGGGACAGGGGAACGAGCAGTACTTC.

V gene TRBV29-1 combines with J gene TRBJ1-2; D not certain. The germline V gene has CDR1 SQVTM and CDR2 ANQGSEA. The V end was cut by 7 bases, the J end by 3 bases, with 12 bases between. The CDR3 is made up of 12 amino acids. The CDR3 loop reads CSAAASDYGYTF. CDR3 nucleotide sequence: TGCAGCGCCGCCGCCAGCGACTATGGCTACACCTTC.

CDR3 in amino acids: CASSESGWGTGAYTDTQYF. CDR3 sequence (DNA): TGCGCCAGCAGTGAGTCCGGATGGGGGACAGGGGCCTACACAGATACGCAGTATTTT. The genes are TRBV10-1 and TRBJ2-3; the match to TRBD1 covers 10 bases. Germline V gene lookup returns CDR1 WNHNN and CDR2 SYGVQD (reference sequence). CDR3 size: 19 residues. The junction had 11 bases not matched to a gene; V was cut back by 0 bases and J by 2 bases.

V usage is TRBV4-1 and J usage is TRBJ2-1; unclear D gene. Germline V lookup: CDR1 MGHRA, CDR2 YSYEKL. The CDR3 is made up of 13 amino acids. V was clipped by 1 base and J by 7 bases, with 8 bases between them. In DNA form, the CDR3 reads TGCGCCAGCAGCCAAGCCTCCGGGAATGAGCAGTTCTTC. Residues: CASSQASGNEQFF.

This chain connects TRBV7-8 to TRBJ2-5; TRBD2 agrees at 16 bases. This CDR3 has 21 residues. V shed 5 bases, J shed 5 bases, and the junction held 20 bases outside the gene matches. Germline values: CDR1 SGHVS, CDR2 FQNEAQ. The CDR3 coding sequence is TGTGCCAGCAGCCCCACGCCACCGGGACTAGCGGGGGGGCCCCAGTCGGAGACCCAGTACTTC. Protein sequence: CASSPTPPGLAGGPQSETQYF. The entire variable domain, with the rest obtained from reference TRBV7-8 and TRBJ2-5, is as follows: GAGVSQSPRYKVAKRGQDVALRCDPISGHVSLFWYQQALGQGPEFLTYFQNEAQLDKSGLPSDRFFAERPEGSVSTLKIQRTQQEDSAVYLCASSPTPPGLAGGPQSETQYFGPGTRLLVL.

The chain employs TRBV11-3 and TRBJ2-1; TRBD2 agrees at 9 bases. Trimming cost V 3 bases and J 8 bases; bases outside gene matches: 11. Germline V gene lookup returns CDR1 SGHNT and CDR2 YENEEA. This CDR3 has 16 amino acids. The CDR3 coding sequence is TGTGCCAGCAGCTTCTTAGCGGGGGCTACTTTGGATGAGCAGTTCTTC. Translation gives CASSFLAGATLDEQFF.

The chain is built from TRBV6-1 and TRBJ2-3; TRBD1 aligns across 8 bases. The length of the CDR3 is 17 residues. V was clipped by 0 bases and J by 1 base; unmatched bases: 6. Germline V gives CDR1 MNHNS, CDR2 SASEGT. CDR3 sequence reads: CASSEAPVRGRTDTQYF. The CDR3 nucleotides are TGTGCCAGCAGTGAAGCGCCTGTCAGGGGGCGCACAGATACGCAGTATTTT.

The chain carries TRBV10-3 and TRBJ2-5; 9 bases line up with TRBD2. This CDR3 comprises 14 residues. CDR1 ENHRY and CDR2 SYGVKD come from the germline V gene. Trimming removed 5 bases from V and 2 bases from J; junction bases left unmatched: 3. The DNA for the CDR3 is TGTGCCATCAGTTCCAGCGGGGGGCAAGAGACCCAGTACTTC. It encodes CAISSSGGQETQYF.

The genes are TRBV4-1 and TRBJ2-7; 7 bases agree with TRBD1. Germline V CDR1 and CDR2: MGHRA, YSYEKL. Trimming cost V 2 bases and J 6 bases; bases outside gene matches: 4. This CDR3 spans 13 amino acids. CDR3 amino acids: CASSQYRGSEQYF. In DNA form, the CDR3 reads TGCGCCAGCAGCCAATACAGGGGAAGCGAGCAGTACTTC.

The chain uses TRBV2 and TRBJ1-4; D might be TRBD1 (6 bases). Between the trimmed V and J ends, which lost 2 bases and 5 bases, there was a span of 12 bases. Per germline, CDR1 SNHLY and CDR2 FYNNEI. This CDR3 has 15 residues. The CDR3 nucleotides read TGTGCCAGCAGTGAACTCAGGCAGGGGAATGAAAAACTGTTTTTT. This codes for CASSELRQGNEKLFF.

The table lists this clone with a count of one. The chain carries TRBV11-3 and TRBJ2-1; 13 positions agree with TRBD2. Trimming cost V 3 bases and J 3 bases; bases outside gene matches: 5. Looked up from germline, CDR1 is SGHNT and CDR2 is YENEEA. The CDR3 runs to 17 residues. CDR3 residues: CASSLGLAGTLYNEQFF. As DNA, the CDR3 is TGTGCCAGCAGCTTGGGACTAGCGGGGACTCTCTACAATGAGCAGTTCTTC.

The CDR3 sequence is CASTEGSQPQHF. The CDR3 nucleotides are TGTGCCAGCACCGAGGGAAGTCAGCCCCAGCATTTT. The J gene is TRBJ1-5, the V gene TRBV7-9; D is ambiguous. Trimming shortened V by 7 bases and J by 6 bases, and 10 bases separated the two germline ends. CDR3 length: 12 amino acids. Germline V gives CDR1 SEHNR, CDR2 FQNEAQ (reference sequence). Together with reference TRBV7-9 and TRBJ1-5, the CDR3 gives the full variable domain: DTGVSQNPRHKITKRGQNVTFRCDPISEHNRLYWYRQTLGQGPEFLTYFQNEAQLEKSRLLSDRFSAERPKGSFSTLEIQRTEQGDSAMYLCASTEGSQPQHFGDGTRLSIL.

The V call is TRBV7-2, the J call TRBJ2-1, with D perhaps matching TRBD2 (6 bases). The CDR3 is 15 amino acids. Germline V lookup: CDR1 SGHTA, CDR2 FQGNSA. Trimming took 1 base from V and 5 from J, leaving 12 bases between them. CDR3 protein: CASSLGAGPDNEQFF. The CDR3 region has the DNA TGTGCCAGCAGCTTAGGCGCGGGACCGGACAATGAGCAGTTCTTC.

J is TRBJ2-3 and V is TRBV4-2, with 13 bases that match TRBD2. This CDR3 comprises 17 residues. Germline V lookup: CDR1 LGHNA, CDR2 YNFKEQ. V lost 4 bases, J lost 3 bases, and 7 bases stayed unmatched. CDR3 in DNA: TGTGCCAGCAGCCGGGTACTAGCGGGGGGGGGAACAGATACGCAGTATTTT. It specifies CASSRVLAGGGTDTQYF.

The chain is built from TRBV6-6 and TRBJ2-1; perhaps TRBD2 as D (7 bases). This CDR3 is 15 amino acids long. V lost 2 bases to trimming and J lost 6 bases, with 14 bases between them. In germline, CDR1 is MNHNY, CDR2 SVGAGI (reference sequence). The CDR3 region has the DNA TGTGCCAGCAGTTACGGGTCGGGGGGCCCCAATGAGCAGTTCTTC. Translated: CASSYGSGGPNEQFF.

V gene TRBV4-1 combines with J gene TRBJ2-7; 12 nucleotides line up with TRBD1. Germline CDR1 MGHRA, CDR2 YSYEKL. The V segment lost 3 bases and the J segment 6 bases; nucleotides outside the gene matches: 3. The CDR3 sequence is 14 residues long. The CDR3, as DNA: TGCGCCAGCAGCCAGGGGACAGGGGGCGTCGAGCAGTACTTC. Protein: CASSQGTGGVEQYF.

The rearrangement links TRBV15 to TRBJ2-3; D may be TRBD1 (5 bases). V lost 0 bases and J 2 bases, leaving 9 bases between the germline ends. This CDR3 spans 15 amino acids. Germline lookup yields CDR1 LNHNV and CDR2 YYDKDF (reference sequence). Here the CDR3 reads CATSREYGHTDTQYF. CDR3 coding DNA: TGTGCCACCAGCAGAGAGTACGGACACACAGATACGCAGTATTTT.

The rearrangement uses TRBV11-2 and TRBJ2-3, with a possible D match to TRBD2 (5 bases). Trimming cost V 3 bases and J 6 bases, with 16 bases left between them. The CDR3 loop spans 15 amino acids. Germline-derived CDR1 and CDR2 are SGHAT and FQNNGV. The CDR3 DNA follows: TGTGCCAGCAGCTTGGGGTTTGCGGGCTTTGATACGCAGTATTTT. It codes for CASSLGFAGFDTQYF.

The CDR3 DNA follows: TGTGCCAGCAGCCCCTACCGGGACAGGAACACTGAAGCTTTCTTT. Translated, it gives CASSPYRDRNTEAFF. The chain couples TRBV27 to TRBJ1-1; 7 bases agree with TRBD1. CDR1 is MNHEY and CDR2 is SMNVEV in the germline V gene (reference sequence). The CDR3 extends over 15 amino acids. J gave up 1 base and V 6 bases, and 8 bases lay outside the gene matches.

The V call is TRBV7-3, the J call TRBJ2-7; the match to TRBD1 covers 8 bases. From germline, CDR1 is SGHTA and CDR2 FQGTGA. The CDR3 covers 14 residues. J was trimmed by 5 bases and V by 5 bases; bases with no gene match: 8. This chain's CDR3 is CASSRGQGGDEQYF. The CDR3 DNA is TGTGCCAGCAGCCGTGGACAGGGTGGGGACGAGCAGTACTTC.

The V call is TRBV6-1, the J call TRBJ2-5; D uncertain. CDR3 length: 12 residues. The V gene lost 6 bases and the J gene lost 4 bases, with 9 bases spanning the gap. In germline, CDR1 is MNHNS, CDR2 SASEGT. CDR3 protein: CASRGVAETQYF. The CDR3 DNA follows: TGTGCCAGCAGAGGAGTGGCAGAGACCCAGTACTTC.

The chain links TRBV5-1 to TRBJ2-4; D is possibly TRBD1 (6 bases). V was pared by 2 bases and J by 7 bases, with 10 bases between. The CDR3 runs 13 residues. The germline V gene encodes CDR1 SGHRS and CDR2 YFSETQ. This chain's CDR3 is CASSFSQGNIQYF. The CDR3 region has the DNA TGCGCCAGCAGCTTTAGTCAGGGGAACATTCAGTACTTC. The whole variable domain, remainder taken from reference TRBV5-1 and TRBJ2-4, is KAGVTQTPRYLIKTRGQQVTLSCSPISGHRSVSWYQQTPGQGLQFLFEYFSETQRNKGNFPGRFSGRQFSNSRSEMNVSTLELGDSALYLCASSFSQGNIQYFGAGTRLSVL.

This clone has just a few counts. This chain uses TRBV30 with TRBJ2-2; 9 nucleotides line up with TRBD2. This CDR3 comprises 13 residues. The J segment lost 6 bases and the V segment lost 1 base, leaving 0 bases of the junction unmatched. The germline V gene has CDR1 GTSNPN and CDR2 SVGIG (reference sequence). The CDR3 spells CAWSGTSAGELFF. As DNA, the CDR3 is TGTGCCTGGAGTGGGACTAGCGCCGGGGAGCTGTTTTTT.

The chain employs TRBV11-2 and TRBJ2-1; tentative D call: TRBD2 (6 bases). This CDR3 contains 15 residues. Per germline, CDR1 SGHAT and CDR2 FQNNGV. The V end lost 1 base, the J end lost 8 bases, and 15 bases lay between the germline ends. Here the CDR3 reads CASSLGVSGGHEQFF. The CDR3 region has the DNA TGTGCCAGCAGCTTAGGGGTCTCCGGGGGTCATGAGCAGTTCTTC. Together with reference TRBV11-2 and TRBJ2-1, the CDR3 gives the full variable domain: EAGVAQSPRYKIIEKRQSVAFWCNPISGHATLYWYQQILGQGPKLLIQFQNNGVVDDSQLPKDRFSAERLKGVDSTLKIQPAKLEDSAVYLCASSLGVSGGHEQFFGPGTRLTVL.

This rearrangement joins TRBV9 to TRBJ1-4; tentatively, D is TRBD1 (6 bases). CDR3 length equals 14 residues. Germline-derived CDR1 and CDR2 are SGDLS and YYNGEE. The V end was cut by 0 bases, the J end by 6 bases, with 9 bases between. CDR3 sequence: CASSVEAGDEKLFF. Written as DNA, the CDR3 is TGTGCCAGCAGCGTAGAGGCAGGGGATGAAAAACTGTTTTTT. The full variable domain, completed using reference TRBV9 and TRBJ1-4, is DSGVTQTPKHLITATGQRVTLRCSPRSGDLSVYWYQQSLDQGLQFLIQYYNGEERAKGNILERFSAQQFPDLHSELNLSSLELGDSALYFCASSVEAGDEKLFFGSGTQLSVL.

The V gene is TRBV19, the J gene TRBJ1-4; D ambiguous. The CDR3 extends over 16 amino acids. With 6 bases removed from V and 8 bases from J, the gap between germline ends came to 22 bases. Germline loops: CDR1 LNHDA, CDR2 SQIVND (reference sequence). The CDR3 loop is CASRGGMSSGSEKLFF. For the CDR3, the DNA is TGTGCCAGTAGAGGAGGGATGTCTTCGGGAAGCGAAAAACTGTTTTTT.